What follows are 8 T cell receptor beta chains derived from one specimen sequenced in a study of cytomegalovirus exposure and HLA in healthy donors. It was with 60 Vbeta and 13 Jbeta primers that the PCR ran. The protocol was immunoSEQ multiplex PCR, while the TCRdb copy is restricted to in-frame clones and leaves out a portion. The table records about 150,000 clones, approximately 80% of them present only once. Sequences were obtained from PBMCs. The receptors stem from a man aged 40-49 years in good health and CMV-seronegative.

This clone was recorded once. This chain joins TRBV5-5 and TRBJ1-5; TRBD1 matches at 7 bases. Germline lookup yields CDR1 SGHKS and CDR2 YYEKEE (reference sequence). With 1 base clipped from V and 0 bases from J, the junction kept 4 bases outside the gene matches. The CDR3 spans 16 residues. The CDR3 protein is CASSLTGVGSNQPQHF. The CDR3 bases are TGTGCCAGCAGCTTGACAGGGGTGGGTAGCAATCAGCCCCAGCATTTT.

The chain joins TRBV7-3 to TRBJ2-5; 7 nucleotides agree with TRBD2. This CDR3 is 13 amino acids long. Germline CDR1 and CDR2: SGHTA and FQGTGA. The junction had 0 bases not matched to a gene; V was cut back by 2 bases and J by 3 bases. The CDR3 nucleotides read TGTGCCAGCAGCTTACTAGCGGAAGAGACCCAGTACTTC. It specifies CASSLLAEETQYF.

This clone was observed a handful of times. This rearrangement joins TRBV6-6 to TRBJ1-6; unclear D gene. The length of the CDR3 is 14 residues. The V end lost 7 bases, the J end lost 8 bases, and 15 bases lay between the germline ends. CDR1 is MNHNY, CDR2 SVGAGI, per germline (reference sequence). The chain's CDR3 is CASTKLDQDSPLHF. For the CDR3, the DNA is TGTGCCAGCACCAAGTTAGATCAAGATTCACCCCTCCACTTT.

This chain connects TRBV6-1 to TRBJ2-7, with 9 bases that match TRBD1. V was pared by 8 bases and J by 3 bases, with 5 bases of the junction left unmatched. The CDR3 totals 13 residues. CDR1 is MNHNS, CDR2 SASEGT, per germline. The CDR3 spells CASAQGAHYEQYF. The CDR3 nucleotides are TGTGCCAGCGCACAGGGGGCGCACTACGAGCAGTACTTC.

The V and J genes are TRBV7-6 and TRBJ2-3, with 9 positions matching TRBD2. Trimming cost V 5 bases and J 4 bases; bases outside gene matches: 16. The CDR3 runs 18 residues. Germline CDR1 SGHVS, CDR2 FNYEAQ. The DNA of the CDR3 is TGTGCCAGCAGCCCCCCTAGGGGTAGCGGGAGCGGGTCAGATACGCAGTATTTT. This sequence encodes CASSPPRGSGSGSDTQYF.

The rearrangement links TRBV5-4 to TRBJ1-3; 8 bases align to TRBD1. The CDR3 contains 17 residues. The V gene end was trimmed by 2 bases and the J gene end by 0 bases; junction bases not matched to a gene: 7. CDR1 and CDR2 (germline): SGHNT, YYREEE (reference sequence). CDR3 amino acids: CASSLEDRALSGNTIYF. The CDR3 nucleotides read TGTGCCAGCAGCTTAGAGGACAGGGCCCTCTCTGGAAACACCATATATTTT.

The CDR3 is CASSTRGGFDTGELFF. Here the CDR3 DNA reads TGTGCCAGTAGTACCCGGGGGGGGTTTGATACCGGGGAGCTGTTTTTT. The gene calls are TRBV19 and TRBJ2-2; 8 bases are a match to TRBD2. Trimming took 4 bases from V and 5 from J; bases not matched to a gene: 9. The CDR3 totals 16 residues. Looked up from germline, CDR1 is LNHDA and CDR2 is SQIVND (reference sequence).

The CDR3 DNA follows: TGTGCCAGCAGCCAGCAGGGGACTGAAGCTTTCTTT. Translating it yields CASSQQGTEAFF. V and J are TRBV27 and TRBJ1-1; possible D gene TRBD1, 6 bases. The CDR3 runs to 12 residues. CDR1 is MNHEY, CDR2 SMNVEV, per germline (reference sequence). V was clipped by 6 bases and J by 5 bases, with 10 bases between them.